The 18 T cell receptor beta chains below come from one sample, sequenced in a study of cytomegalovirus exposure and HLA in healthy donors. Both 60 Vbeta primers and 13 Jbeta primers went into the PCR. Data came from immunoSEQ multiplex PCR; TCRdb stores just in-frame clones and leaves some out. Of some 190,000 clones detected, around 87% appear once; the ten largest clones hold approximately 1.7%. Sample: PBMCs. All receptors derive from a woman in her late teens or twenties in good health and CMV-seronegative.

The V call is TRBV28, the J call TRBJ1-2; 8 bases match TRBD1. Germline loops: CDR1 MDHEN, CDR2 SYDVKM. Trimming at V came to 7 bases and at J to 2 bases, leaving 9 bases not matched to a gene. The CDR3 loop spans 15 amino acids. The CDR3 bases are TGTGCCAGCACCCCAGTGGGACAGGAGAACTATGGCTACACCTTC. Protein product: CASTPVGQENYGYTF.

The rearrangement links TRBV11-3 to TRBJ2-5; tentatively, D is TRBD2 (7 bases). This CDR3 spans 16 amino acids. Trimming stripped 5 bases from V and 6 bases from J, with 22 bases between. The germline CDR1 and CDR2 sequences are SGHNT and YENEEA. This CDR3 reads CASSTRGREQLKTQYF. DNA for the CDR3: TGTGCCAGCAGCACTCGGGGGCGGGAGCAATTAAAGACCCAGTACTTC.

The chain uses TRBV27 and TRBJ2-1, with D maybe TRBD2 (6 bases). Germline CDR1 is MNHEY and CDR2 is SMNVEV (reference sequence). This CDR3 region has 15 residues. V was shortened by 3 bases and J by 2 bases, with 11 bases between the two germline ends. CDR3 amino acids: CASSFWGLTYNEQFF. The CDR3 nucleotides read TGTGCCAGCAGTTTTTGGGGACTCACCTACAATGAGCAGTTCTTC.

The CDR3 region has the DNA TGTGCCAGTAGTGTCGGAAGGAGTTCCTACAATGAGCAGTTCTTC. Its translation: CASSVGRSSYNEQFF. The chain joins TRBV19 to TRBJ2-1; no reliable D call. Trimming removed 5 bases from V and 1 base from J, with 12 bases in between. CDR3 length equals 15 residues. Germline CDR1 LNHDA, CDR2 SQIVND (reference sequence).

The V and J genes are TRBV5-1 and TRBJ1-2; 11 nucleotides match TRBD1. This CDR3 is 14 amino acids long. The junction had 2 bases not matched to a gene; V was cut back by 5 bases and J by 2 bases. CDR1 is SGHRS, CDR2 YFSETQ, per germline. CDR3 DNA: TGCGCCAGCAGGCGGGACAGGGGGAACTATGGCTACACCTTC. It codes for CASRRDRGNYGYTF.

V usage is TRBV7-9 and J usage is TRBJ2-5; possible D gene TRBD2, 5 bases. The CDR3 totals 13 residues. Germline V gives CDR1 SEHNR, CDR2 FQNEAQ (reference sequence). Between the trimmed V and J ends, which lost 4 bases and 3 bases, there was a span of 9 bases. CDR3 in DNA: TGTGCCAGCAGCTCAGTGAGGGAAGAGACCCAGTACTTC. This codes for CASSSVREETQYF.

This sequence joins TRBV9 and TRBJ2-4, with 7 bases matching TRBD1. V lost 3 bases, J lost 5 bases, and 2 bases stayed unmatched. The CDR3 extends over 13 amino acids. The V gene's germline CDR1 is SGDLS and CDR2 YYNGEE. CDR3 loop: CASSGRGQNIQYF. The CDR3 DNA follows: TGTGCCAGCAGCGGTAGGGGGCAAAACATTCAGTACTTC.

The rearrangement joins TRBV11-3 to TRBJ2-3; D is uncertain. V lost 4 bases and J 5 bases, leaving 10 bases between the germline ends. The CDR3 is 13 amino acids. Germline values: CDR1 SGHNT, CDR2 YENEEA. CDR3 in amino acids: CASSSPGVDTQYF. CDR3 coding DNA: TGTGCCAGCAGCTCGCCTGGAGTAGATACGCAGTATTTT.

J is TRBJ1-2 and V is TRBV29-1; perhaps TRBD1 as D (5 bases). The CDR3 runs 15 residues. Germline assignment: CDR1 SQVTM and CDR2 ANQGSEA. The V gene lost 5 bases and the J gene lost 4 bases, with 20 bases spanning the gap. CDR3 nucleotides: TGCAGCGTTTTTCGGAGGCAGGGAGGAGGCTATGGCTACACCTTC. It yields the protein CSVFRRQGGGYGYTF.

This clone was found once. This chain links TRBV25-1 with TRBJ1-4; D remains ambiguous. Germline V lookup: CDR1 MGHDK, CDR2 SYGVNS. Trimming shortened V by 5 bases and J by 5 bases, and 9 bases separated the two germline ends. This CDR3 contains 13 residues. The CDR3 DNA reads as TGTGCCAGCAGTTCCCAGGTGAATGAAAAACTGTTTTTT. Translated, it gives CASSSQVNEKLFF.

V is TRBV5-1 and J is TRBJ1-2, with 8 bases that match TRBD1. The V gene end was trimmed by 0 bases and the J gene end by 6 bases; junction bases not matched to a gene: 7. The CDR3 sequence is 15 residues long. The germline CDR1 and CDR2 sequences are SGHRS and YFSETQ. This CDR3 reads CASSLAGGSLDGYTF. The CDR3, as DNA: TGCGCCAGCAGCTTGGCAGGGGGCAGTCTAGATGGCTACACCTTC.

The V and J genes are TRBV5-1 and TRBJ2-5, with D perhaps matching TRBD2 (5 bases). From germline, CDR1 is SGHRS and CDR2 YFSETQ. The length of the CDR3 is 16 residues. V lost 1 base and J 5 bases, leaving 18 bases between the germline ends. The DNA of the CDR3 is TGCGCCAGCAGCTTGTCTGTCGGGGTTGGGTGGGAGACCCAGTACTTC. Translated: CASSLSVGVGWETQYF.

This chain joins TRBV10-2 and TRBJ1-5, with 11 bases matching TRBD1. J was trimmed by 4 bases and V by 8 bases; bases with no gene match: 4. This CDR3 comprises 14 residues. CDR1 and CDR2 (germline): WSHSY, SAAADI. CDR3 sequence reads: CASSGTGGNQPQHF. For the CDR3, the DNA is TGCGCCAGCTCCGGGACAGGGGGGAATCAGCCCCAGCATTTT.

The J gene is TRBJ2-7, the V gene TRBV30; D is perhaps TRBD2 (7 bases). The germline CDR1 and CDR2 sequences are GTSNPN and SVGIG (reference sequence). Trimming removed 3 bases from V and 7 bases from J, with 10 bases in between. The CDR3 extends over 11 amino acids. The CDR3 nucleotides read TGTGCCTGGAGGAGGGGGGGGGAGCAGTACTTC. It codes for CAWRRGGEQYF.

The chain combines TRBV6-6 with TRBJ2-1; possible D gene TRBD1, 6 bases. Germline V CDR1 and CDR2: MNHNY, SVGAGI (reference sequence). V was pared by 10 bases and J by 8 bases, with 21 bases between. This CDR3 is built from 14 residues. The CDR3 DNA reads as TGTGCCACCCTCTCTTTTGTTGGGGGCCATGAGCAGTTCTTC. It is translated as CATLSFVGGHEQFF.

V gene TRBV4-2 combines with J gene TRBJ2-7; 7 nucleotides align to TRBD1. V gave up 2 bases and J gave up 3 bases; unmatched junction bases: 7. The length of the CDR3 is 15 residues. Germline CDR1 LGHNA, CDR2 YNFKEQ. Here the CDR3 reads CASSQPRDSFYEQYF. The CDR3 region has the DNA TGTGCCAGCAGCCAACCCCGGGACAGCTTCTACGAGCAGTACTTC.

This rearrangement joins TRBV7-9 to TRBJ1-1, with D hard to call. V was clipped by 5 bases and J by 4 bases, with 11 bases between them. Germline V gene data show CDR1 as SEHNR and CDR2 as FQNEAQ (reference sequence). The CDR3 has 13 residues. CDR3 amino acids: CASSGLPGTEAFF. CDR3 DNA: TGTGCCAGCAGCGGCCTCCCGGGCACTGAAGCTTTCTTT.

This rearrangement joins TRBV4-1 to TRBJ2-7, with 10 bases matching TRBD2. Trimming cost V 0 bases and J 2 bases; bases outside gene matches: 7. In germline, CDR1 is MGHRA, CDR2 YSYEKL. CDR3 length equals 17 residues. CDR3 in amino acids: CASSQESSGGTAYEQYF. The CDR3 DNA reads as TGCGCCAGCAGCCAAGAATCTAGCGGGGGAACCGCCTACGAGCAGTACTTC.